This entry is about one T cell receptor beta chain. The antigen is unknown. In TCRdb, the 5' RACE reads were re-called with MiXCR into one record per CDR3 protein. The sample shows around 340,000 distinct CDR3 sequences, roughly 13% of them seen only once. The sample belongs to a study of T-cell memory formation after mild COVID-19. Study-wide context: The two donors had largely donor-specific TCR clusters.

Trimming stripped 5 bases from V and 7 bases from J, with 15 bases between. CDR1 SGHTA and CDR2 FQGTGA come from the germline V gene. This CDR3 contains 14 residues. Study results and caveats: Shrinking CD4+ clones were chiefly CM and EM; CD8+ ones were chiefly EMRA. Cross-reactive memory seemingly joined, as some responding clones were found in pre-infection memory.

The receptor's source is a man between 18 and 35 years old who had mild COVID-19 (a few samples of this study predate the infection). Cell type and time point are not known. The chain is built from TRBV7-3 and TRBJ2-1; D is ambiguous. What was sequenced was PBMCs or a T cell subset sorted from them (not recorded which). The CDR3 sequence: CASSLGFLGNEQFF. DNA for the CDR3: TGTGCCAGCAGCCTGGGTTTCCTAGGGAATGAGCAGTTCTTC.